What follows are 27 T cell receptor beta chains derived from one specimen sequenced in a study of blood T cell repertoires in COVID-19. Method: immunoSEQ multiplex PCR; TCRdb's copy keeps in-frame clones and lacks some. The repertoire holds approximately 280,000 clones, with 75% to 90% as singletons. Sequencing used peripheral blood. All receptors derive from a woman between 55 and 75 years old with acute or convalescent COVID-19.

The chain couples TRBV2 to TRBJ1-1, with a weak D call TRBD1 (6 bases). Trimming pared 5 bases from V and 1 base from J, leaving 14 bases between. The germline V gene encodes CDR1 SNHLY and CDR2 FYNNEI. The CDR3 length is 15 residues. CDR3 region: CASSRELGANTEAFF. As DNA, the CDR3 is TGTGCCAGCAGTAGAGAATTGGGGGCGAACACTGAAGCTTTCTTT.

This sequence joins TRBV18 and TRBJ2-1; D is perhaps TRBD2 (5 bases). Trimming shortened V by 3 bases and J by 9 bases, and 15 bases separated the two germline ends. The CDR3 has 14 residues. Germline V gene lookup returns CDR1 KGHSH and CDR2 LQKENI. The CDR3 region has the DNA TGTGCCAGCTCACCCACTAGTGGAGGTGCTGAGCAGTTCTTC. It codes for CASSPTSGGAEQFF.

The chain combines TRBV7-9 with TRBJ1-5; the match to TRBD1 covers 10 bases. The CDR3 length is 15 residues. Germline CDR1 SEHNR, CDR2 FQNEAQ (reference sequence). The ends lost 5 bases at V and 4 bases at J; junction bases unmatched: 5. The CDR3 nucleotides read TGTGCCAGCAGCCTGGGGGACAGGGGAAATCAGCCCCAGCATTTT. This translates into CASSLGDRGNQPQHF.

This chain joins TRBV10-3 and TRBJ2-7; tentatively, D is TRBD1 (6 bases). Per germline, CDR1 ENHRY and CDR2 SYGVKD. V shed 2 bases and J shed 1 base, with 12 bases lying between them. The CDR3 runs to 15 residues. CDR3 sequence: CAISEPTQGSYEQYF. For the CDR3, the DNA is TGTGCCATCAGTGAGCCCACACAGGGATCCTACGAGCAGTACTTC.

J is TRBJ1-1 and V is TRBV6-5; 8 bases map to TRBD1. Unmatched junction bases numbered 4, after V lost 6 bases and J lost 4 bases. Germline loops: CDR1 MNHEY, CDR2 SVGAGI. This CDR3 is built from 13 residues. CDR3 sequence (DNA): TGTGCCAGCAGGCGTACAGGGGGCACTGAAGCTTTCTTT. Its translation: CASRRTGGTEAFF.

The CDR3 sequence: CATSEGGRRSNQPQHF. The CDR3 coding sequence is TGTGCCACCAGTGAGGGGGGGCGTCGGAGCAATCAGCCCCAGCATTTT. The J gene is TRBJ1-5, the V gene TRBV24-1; D is possibly TRBD1 (6 bases). There are 16 residues in the CDR3. V lost 4 bases, J lost 1 base, and 13 bases lay in between. Germline-derived CDR1 and CDR2 are KGHDR and SFDVKD.

This clone was found a few times. This chain connects TRBV7-9 to TRBJ1-5; 8 nucleotides match TRBD1. CDR3 length: 15 amino acids. Germline V gene sequence: CDR1 SEHNR, CDR2 FQNEAQ (reference sequence). Trimming took 5 bases from V and 1 from J; bases not matched to a gene: 4. In nucleotides, the CDR3 is TGTGCCAGCAGCCGTGGACAGGGAAGCAATCAGCCCCAGCATTTT. Translated: CASSRGQGSNQPQHF.

This clone appeared a single time. This chain links TRBV6-5 with TRBJ1-5; D is possibly TRBD1 (6 bases). Trimming shortened V by 9 bases and J by 4 bases, and 10 bases separated the two germline ends. This CDR3 comprises 12 residues. Germline CDR1 reads MNHEY; CDR2 reads SVGAGI. The CDR3 sequence is CARYRANQPQHF. Written as DNA, the CDR3 is TGTGCCAGGTACAGGGCAAATCAGCCCCAGCATTTT.

This chain joins TRBV7-9 and TRBJ2-7; possible D gene TRBD2, 6 bases. Trimming stripped 5 bases from V and 2 bases from J, with 25 bases between. Germline CDR1 and CDR2: SEHNR and FQNEAQ (reference sequence). There are 18 residues in the CDR3. The CDR3 DNA follows: TGTGCCAGCAGCCCCCGGGGGAGCCCGAATGGGGCCCCCTACGAGCAGTACTTC. Protein sequence: CASSPRGSPNGAPYEQYF.

This clone appeared a single time. The chain recombines TRBV7-3 with TRBJ1-1; 8 nucleotides match TRBD1. V dropped 5 bases and J dropped 3; count of bases not matched to a gene: 2. The V gene's germline CDR1 is SGHTA and CDR2 FQGTGA. The CDR3 loop spans 13 amino acids. The CDR3 spells CASSLDRDTEAFF. Written as DNA, the CDR3 is TGTGCCAGCAGCCTGGACAGGGACACTGAAGCTTTCTTT.

This rearrangement joins TRBV6-5 to TRBJ2-1, with D maybe TRBD2 (6 bases). CDR3 size: 16 residues. Germline V gives CDR1 MNHEY, CDR2 SVGAGI. V lost 0 bases, J lost 8 bases, and 17 bases lay in between. The CDR3 DNA sequence: TGTGCCAGCAGTTACTCGGGCAGTATCGGGAGCGATGAGCAGTTCTTC. Amino acids: CASSYSGSIGSDEQFF.

This sequence joins TRBV28 and TRBJ1-5; D may be TRBD1 (5 bases). This CDR3 contains 16 residues. The V and J ends lost 3 bases and 1 base respectively, with 13 bases between them. Germline-derived CDR1 and CDR2 are MDHEN and SYDVKM. The CDR3 is CASSFGGFRSNQPQHF. DNA for the CDR3: TGTGCCAGCAGTTTTGGGGGGTTTCGGAGCAATCAGCCCCAGCATTTT.

The CDR3 is CASSPPGTGLIPGGEQYF. The CDR3 DNA follows: TGTGCCAGCTCACCCCCCGGGACAGGGTTGATCCCAGGGGGCGAGCAGTACTTC. The chain couples TRBV18 to TRBJ2-7; TRBD1 matches at 9 bases. From germline, CDR1 is KGHSH and CDR2 LQKENI. The CDR3 extends over 18 amino acids. V trimming: 3 bases; J trimming: 6 bases; junction bases outside the gene matches: 18. The full variable domain, rest sourced from reference TRBV18 and TRBJ2-7, is NAGVMQNPRHLVRRRGQEARLRCSPMKGHSHVYWYRQLPEEGLKFMVYLQKENIIDESGMPKERFSAEFPKEGPSILRIQQVVRGDSAAYFCASSPPGTGLIPGGEQYFGPGTRLTVT.

The chain employs TRBV10-3 and TRBJ1-3; D not resolved. Germline loops: CDR1 ENHRY, CDR2 SYGVKD. The V end was cut by 8 bases, the J end by 4 bases, with 12 bases between. The length of the CDR3 is 13 residues. In DNA, the CDR3 is TGTGCCATCTACGTCCCCAGGGGAAACACCATATATTTT. Translating it yields CAIYVPRGNTIYF.

V and J are TRBV11-3 and TRBJ2-3, with 7 bases aligning to TRBD1. The ends lost 5 bases at V and 6 bases at J; junction bases unmatched: 2. CDR1 and CDR2 from the germline V gene are SGHNT and YENEEA. This CDR3 has 12 amino acids. CDR3 region: CASSETGDTQYF. CDR3 DNA: TGTGCCAGCAGCGAGACAGGGGATACGCAGTATTTT.

The chain has TRBV11-2 and TRBJ2-1; D not resolved. The CDR3 sequence is 15 residues long. The germline V and J ends were trimmed by 0 bases and 5 bases, with 11 bases remaining between them. Germline V lookup: CDR1 SGHAT, CDR2 FQNNGV. CDR3 sequence: CASSLDSLGNNEQFF. CDR3 DNA sequence: TGTGCCAGCAGCTTAGACAGTCTGGGCAACAATGAGCAGTTCTTC.

In its sample, this clone was seen once. The chain has TRBV28 and TRBJ2-7; D is perhaps TRBD2 (6 bases). The CDR3 is 15 residues long. Between the trimmed V and J ends, which lost 3 bases and 3 bases, there was a span of 15 bases. Per germline, CDR1 MDHEN and CDR2 SYDVKM. Here the CDR3 reads CASSLAQMGGYEQYF. The CDR3, as DNA: TGTGCCAGCAGTTTGGCTCAAATGGGGGGCTACGAGCAGTACTTC.

The chain uses TRBV2 and TRBJ2-1; 9 bases match TRBD1. CDR1 is SNHLY, CDR2 FYNNEI, per germline. Losses at the gene ends were 8 bases for V and 4 bases for J; bases not matched to a gene: 9. This CDR3 spans 15 amino acids. The CDR3 protein is CASGREDRGYNEQFF. The DNA for the CDR3 is TGTGCCAGCGGTCGTGAGGACAGGGGTTACAATGAGCAGTTCTTC.

The V and J genes are TRBV29-1 and TRBJ2-1, with D uncertain. The ends were cut back, 3 bases at V and 0 bases at J, with 9 bases in the middle. From germline, CDR1 is SQVTM and CDR2 ANQGSEA. The CDR3 is 14 amino acids. The CDR3 DNA reads TGCAGCGTTGATGTCAGAAGCTCCTACAATGAGCAGTTCTTC. This sequence encodes CSVDVRSSYNEQFF.

The chain links TRBV4-2 to TRBJ1-2, with a possible D match to TRBD1 (5 bases). The germline CDR1 and CDR2 sequences are LGHNA and YNFKEQ. The CDR3 extends over 15 amino acids. V gave up 0 bases and J gave up 2 bases, with 10 bases separating them. The CDR3 sequence is CASSQDPTENYGYTF. The CDR3, as DNA: TGTGCCAGCAGCCAAGATCCGACAGAAAACTATGGCTACACCTTC.

This chain links TRBV7-9 with TRBJ2-1; D perhaps matches TRBD2 (5 bases). Trimming pared 4 bases from V and 4 bases from J, leaving 14 bases between. This CDR3 contains 15 residues. Per the germline V gene, CDR1 is SEHNR and CDR2 is FQNEAQ (reference sequence). CDR3 loop: CASSSASRAYNEQFF. In DNA form, the CDR3 reads TGTGCCAGCAGCTCCGCGTCGAGGGCTTACAATGAGCAGTTCTTC.

The chain joins TRBV7-9 to TRBJ2-3; 7 nucleotides line up with TRBD1. Germline values: CDR1 SEHNR, CDR2 FQNEAQ (reference sequence). This CDR3 has 14 amino acids. J gave up 4 bases and V 5 bases, and 6 bases lay outside the gene matches. The CDR3 DNA follows: TGTGCCAGCAGCCCCGGGACAGTTGCAGATACGCAGTATTTT. Translated, it gives CASSPGTVADTQYF.

CDR3 bases: TGTGCCAGCAGTTACCAGCGGGTGGACTCCTACGAGCAGTACTTC. Its protein product is CASSYQRVDSYEQYF. The V call is TRBV6-2 or TRBV6-3, the J call TRBJ2-7, with a tentative D call TRBD2 (6 bases). Trimming shortened V by 2 bases and J by 0 bases, and 11 bases separated the two germline ends. This CDR3 comprises 15 residues. The germline V gene has CDR1 MNHEY and CDR2 SVGEGT.

The chain uses TRBV29-1 and TRBJ1-1; no clear D gene. CDR3 length equals 11 residues. V gave up 7 bases and J gave up 4 bases, with 10 bases separating them. Germline V lookup: CDR1 SQVTM, CDR2 ANQGSEA. The CDR3 DNA sequence: TGCAGCGCTGGCGGGAGCACTGAAGCTTTCTTT. It translates to CSAGGSTEAFF.

The V and J genes are TRBV24-1 and TRBJ1-5, with TRBD1 matching over 9 bases. V trimming: 8 bases; J trimming: 6 bases; junction bases outside the gene matches: 4. This CDR3 is built from 13 residues. Germline CDR1 and CDR2: KGHDR and SFDVKD. The CDR3 DNA sequence: TGTGCCACCAAACAGGGGGCTGGTCAGCCCCAGCATTTT. Protein: CATKQGAGQPQHF.

The chain is built from TRBV15 and TRBJ1-4, with D perhaps matching TRBD1 (5 bases). Germline CDR1 and CDR2: LNHNV and YYDKDF (reference sequence). V lost 4 bases and J lost 8, with 11 bases in between. The CDR3 runs 13 residues. This CDR3 reads CATSTGVREKLFF. The CDR3 bases are TGTGCCACCAGCACGGGGGTACGAGAAAAACTGTTTTTT.

The chain joins TRBV9 to TRBJ2-7; 10 bases line up with TRBD1. J lost 2 bases, V lost 3 bases, and 8 bases had no gene match. Looked up from germline, CDR1 is SGDLS and CDR2 is YYNGEE. The CDR3 length is 16 residues. CDR3 protein: CASSAQSGTGAYEQYF. The CDR3 bases are TGTGCCAGCAGCGCCCAGTCCGGGACAGGGGCCTACGAGCAGTACTTC.